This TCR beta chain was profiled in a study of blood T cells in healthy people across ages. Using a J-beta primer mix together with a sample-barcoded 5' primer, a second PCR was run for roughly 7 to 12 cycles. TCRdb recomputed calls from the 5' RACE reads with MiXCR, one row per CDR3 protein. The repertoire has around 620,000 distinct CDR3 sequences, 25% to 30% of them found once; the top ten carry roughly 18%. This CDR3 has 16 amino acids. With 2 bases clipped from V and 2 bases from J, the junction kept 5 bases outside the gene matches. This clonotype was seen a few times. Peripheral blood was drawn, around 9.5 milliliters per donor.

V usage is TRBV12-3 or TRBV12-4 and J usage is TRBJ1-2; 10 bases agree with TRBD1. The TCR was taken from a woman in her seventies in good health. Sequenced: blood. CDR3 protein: CASSLRRDRGNYGYTF. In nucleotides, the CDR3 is TGTGCCAGCAGTTTAAGGCGGGACAGGGGAAACTATGGCTACACCTTC.